This T cell receptor beta chain was obtained from a study of blood T cells in healthy people across ages. Trimming pared 4 bases from V and 5 bases from J, leaving 17 bases between. This CDR3 has 15 residues. The second PCR ran roughly 7 to 11 cycles with a sample-barcoded 5' primer and J-beta primers. TCRdb recomputed calls from the 5' RACE reads with MiXCR, one row per CDR3 protein. Among about 1.7 million distinct CDR3 sequences listed, roughly 30% were seen once. This sequence originates from a woman aged 25 to 39 in good health. The genes are TRBV12-3 or TRBV12-4 and TRBJ1-2; possibly TRBD1 for D (5 bases). The sample consisted of blood. The CDR3 spells CASSSLGGSGYGYTF. For the CDR3, the DNA is TGTGCCAGCAGTTCCCTCGGGGGGTCGGGTTATGGCTACACCTTC.